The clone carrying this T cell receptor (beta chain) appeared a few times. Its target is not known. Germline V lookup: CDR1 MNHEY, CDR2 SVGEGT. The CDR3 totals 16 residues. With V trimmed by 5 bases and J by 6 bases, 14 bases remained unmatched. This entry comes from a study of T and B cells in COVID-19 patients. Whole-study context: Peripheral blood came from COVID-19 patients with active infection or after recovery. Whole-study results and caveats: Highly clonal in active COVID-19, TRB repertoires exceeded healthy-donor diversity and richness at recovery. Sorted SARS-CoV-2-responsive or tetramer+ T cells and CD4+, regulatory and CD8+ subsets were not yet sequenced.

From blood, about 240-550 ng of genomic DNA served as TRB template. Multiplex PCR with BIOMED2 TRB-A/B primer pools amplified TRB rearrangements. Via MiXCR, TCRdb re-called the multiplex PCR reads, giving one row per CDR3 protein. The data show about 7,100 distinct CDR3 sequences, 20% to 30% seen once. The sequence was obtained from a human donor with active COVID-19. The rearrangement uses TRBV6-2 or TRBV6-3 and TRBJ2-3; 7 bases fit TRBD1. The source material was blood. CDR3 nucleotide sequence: TGTGCCAGCAGTCCGCAACGGACAAGGGGGCGGGATACGCAGTATTTT. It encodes CASSPQRTRGRDTQYF.